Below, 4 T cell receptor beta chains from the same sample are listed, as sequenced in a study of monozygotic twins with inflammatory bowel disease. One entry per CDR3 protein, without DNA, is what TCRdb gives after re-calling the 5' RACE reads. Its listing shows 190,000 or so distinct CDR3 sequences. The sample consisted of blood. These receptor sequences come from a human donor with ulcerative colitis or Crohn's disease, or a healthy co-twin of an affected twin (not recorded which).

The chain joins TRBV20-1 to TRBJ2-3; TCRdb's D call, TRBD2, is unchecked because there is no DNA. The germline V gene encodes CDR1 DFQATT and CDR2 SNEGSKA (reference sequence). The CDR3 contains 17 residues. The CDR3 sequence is CSATSRLAGALTDTQYF.

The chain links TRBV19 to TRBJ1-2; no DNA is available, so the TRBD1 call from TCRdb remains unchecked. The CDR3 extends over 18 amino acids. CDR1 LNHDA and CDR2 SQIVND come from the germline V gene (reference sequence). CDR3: CASKRSAGVLMVNYGYTF. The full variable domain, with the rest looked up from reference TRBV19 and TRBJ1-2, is DGGITQSPKYLFRKEGQNVTLSCEQNLNHDAMYWYRQDPGQGLRLIYYSQIVNDFQKGDIAEGYSVSREKKESFPLTVTSAQKNPTAFYLCASKRSAGVLMVNYGYTFGSGTRLTVV.

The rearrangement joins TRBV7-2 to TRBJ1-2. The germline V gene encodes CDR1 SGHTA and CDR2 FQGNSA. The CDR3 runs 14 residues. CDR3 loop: CASTLSDTFYGYTF.

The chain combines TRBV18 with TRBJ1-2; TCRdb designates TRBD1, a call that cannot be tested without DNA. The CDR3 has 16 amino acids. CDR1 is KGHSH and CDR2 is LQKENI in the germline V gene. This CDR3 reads CASSPGRGASNYGYTF.